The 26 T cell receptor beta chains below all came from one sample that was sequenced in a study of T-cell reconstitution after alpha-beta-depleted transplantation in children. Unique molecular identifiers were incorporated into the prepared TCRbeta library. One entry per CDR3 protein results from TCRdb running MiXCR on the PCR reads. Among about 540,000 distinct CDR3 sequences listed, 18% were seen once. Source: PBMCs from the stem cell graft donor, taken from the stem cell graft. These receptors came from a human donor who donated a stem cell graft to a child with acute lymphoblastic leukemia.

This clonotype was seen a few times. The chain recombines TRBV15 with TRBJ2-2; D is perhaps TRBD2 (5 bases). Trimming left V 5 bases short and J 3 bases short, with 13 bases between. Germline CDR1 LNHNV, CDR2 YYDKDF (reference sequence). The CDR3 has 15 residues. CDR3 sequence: CATSGEPGYTGELFF. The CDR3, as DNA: TGTGCCACCAGCGGGGAGCCGGGGTACACCGGGGAGCTGTTTTTT.

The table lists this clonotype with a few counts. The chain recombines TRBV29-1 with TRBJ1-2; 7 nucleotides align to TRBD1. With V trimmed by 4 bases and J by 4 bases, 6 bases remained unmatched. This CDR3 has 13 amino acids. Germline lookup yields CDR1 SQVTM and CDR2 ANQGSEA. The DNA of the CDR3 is TGCAGCGTTGTGACCGGGACAGTCTATGGCTACACCTTC. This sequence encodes CSVVTGTVYGYTF.

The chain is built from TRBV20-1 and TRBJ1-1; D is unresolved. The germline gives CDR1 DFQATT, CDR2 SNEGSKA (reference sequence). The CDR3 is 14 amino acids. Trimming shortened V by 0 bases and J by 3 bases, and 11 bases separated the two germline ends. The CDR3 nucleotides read TGCAGTGCTAGAGATGGGGTCGGGCACACTGAAGCTTTCTTT. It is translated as CSARDGVGHTEAFF.

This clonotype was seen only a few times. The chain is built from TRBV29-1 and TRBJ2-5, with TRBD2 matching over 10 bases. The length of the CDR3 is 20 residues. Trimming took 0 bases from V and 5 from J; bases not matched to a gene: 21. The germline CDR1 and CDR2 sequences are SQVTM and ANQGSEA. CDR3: CSVEDPPSGGTSARWETQYF. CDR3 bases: TGCAGCGTTGAAGATCCCCCCTCGGGCGGGACTAGCGCGAGGTGGGAGACCCAGTACTTC.

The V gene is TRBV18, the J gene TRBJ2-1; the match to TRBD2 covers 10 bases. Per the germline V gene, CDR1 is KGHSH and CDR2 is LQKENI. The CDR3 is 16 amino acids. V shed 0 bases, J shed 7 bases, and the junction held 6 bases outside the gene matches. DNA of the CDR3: TGTGCCAGCTCACCACCGGGCCTAGCGGGAGTGAATGAGCAGTTCTTC. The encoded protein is CASSPPGLAGVNEQFF.

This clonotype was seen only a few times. The CDR3 here is CASSVGGTGNHEQYF. CDR3 DNA: TGTGCCAGCAGTGTAGGAGGGACAGGGAACCACGAGCAGTACTTC. The chain carries TRBV25-1 and TRBJ2-7; the match to TRBD1 covers 9 bases. V lost 4 bases, J lost 5 bases, and 9 bases stayed unmatched. Germline values: CDR1 MGHDK, CDR2 SYGVNS. The CDR3 runs 15 residues.

CDR3: CASSLVPESYEQYF. CDR3 nucleotides: TGTGCCAGCAGTTTAGTTCCCGAGAGCTACGAGCAGTACTTC. This chain joins TRBV27 and TRBJ2-7; D ambiguous. V was pared by 2 bases and J by 3 bases, with 11 bases between. The V gene's germline CDR1 is MNHEY and CDR2 SMNVEV (reference sequence). The CDR3 has 14 amino acids.

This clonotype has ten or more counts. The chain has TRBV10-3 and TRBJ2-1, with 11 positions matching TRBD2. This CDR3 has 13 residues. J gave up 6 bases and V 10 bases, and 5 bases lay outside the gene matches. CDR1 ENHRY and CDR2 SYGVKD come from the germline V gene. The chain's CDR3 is CATLAGDLNEQFF. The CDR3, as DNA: TGTGCCACACTAGCGGGAGACCTCAATGAGCAGTTCTTC.

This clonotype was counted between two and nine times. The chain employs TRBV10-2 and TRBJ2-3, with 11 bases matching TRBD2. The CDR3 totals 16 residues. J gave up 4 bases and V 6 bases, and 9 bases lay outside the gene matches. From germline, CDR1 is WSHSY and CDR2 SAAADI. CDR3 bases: TGCGCCAGCAGAGGTAGCGGGAGGGCCGGCGCAGATACGCAGTATTTT. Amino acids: CASRGSGRAGADTQYF.

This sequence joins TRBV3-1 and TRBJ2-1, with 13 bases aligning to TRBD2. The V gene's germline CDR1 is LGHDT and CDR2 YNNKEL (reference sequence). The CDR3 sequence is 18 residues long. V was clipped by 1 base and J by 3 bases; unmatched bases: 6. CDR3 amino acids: CASSQGGLAGDYYNEQFF. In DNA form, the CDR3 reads TGTGCCAGCAGCCAAGGAGGACTAGCGGGGGATTACTACAATGAGCAGTTCTTC.

The CDR3 is CATSRGWDTQYF. The CDR3 DNA follows: TGTGCCACCAGCAGAGGGTGGGATACGCAGTATTTT. The chain is built from TRBV15 and TRBJ2-3; D remains ambiguous. CDR3 length equals 12 residues. Germline V CDR1 and CDR2: LNHNV, YYDKDF (reference sequence). Trimming removed 1 base from V and 6 bases from J, with 5 bases in between.

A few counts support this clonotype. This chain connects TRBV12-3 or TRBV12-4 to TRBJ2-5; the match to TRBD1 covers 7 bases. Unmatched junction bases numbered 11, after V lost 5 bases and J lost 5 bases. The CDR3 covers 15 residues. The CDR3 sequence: CASSPTGWGAETQYF. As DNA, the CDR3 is TGTGCCAGCAGTCCGACAGGGTGGGGTGCGGAGACCCAGTACTTC.

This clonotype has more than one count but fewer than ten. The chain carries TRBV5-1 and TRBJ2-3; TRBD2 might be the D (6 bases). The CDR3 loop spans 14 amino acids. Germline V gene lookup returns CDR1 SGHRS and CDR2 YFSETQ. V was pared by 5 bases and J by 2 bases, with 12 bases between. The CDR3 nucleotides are TGCGCCAGCAGGTGGGGGGAACCCACAGATACGCAGTATTTT. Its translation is CASRWGEPTDTQYF.

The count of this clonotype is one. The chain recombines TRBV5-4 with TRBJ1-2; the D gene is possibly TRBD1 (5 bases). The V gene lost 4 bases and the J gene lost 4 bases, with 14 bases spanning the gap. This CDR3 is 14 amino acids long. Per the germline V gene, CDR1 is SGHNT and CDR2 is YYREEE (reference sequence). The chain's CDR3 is CASSPKGMSYGYTF. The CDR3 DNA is TGTGCCAGCAGCCCGAAGGGGATGTCCTATGGCTACACCTTC.

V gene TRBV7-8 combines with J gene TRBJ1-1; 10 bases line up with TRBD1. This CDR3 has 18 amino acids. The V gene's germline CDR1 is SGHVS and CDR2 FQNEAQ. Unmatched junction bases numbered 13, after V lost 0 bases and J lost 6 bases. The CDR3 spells CASSLASFSGQGLAEAFF. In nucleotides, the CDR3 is TGTGCCAGCAGCTTAGCGAGTTTTTCGGGACAGGGGCTCGCTGAAGCTTTCTTT.

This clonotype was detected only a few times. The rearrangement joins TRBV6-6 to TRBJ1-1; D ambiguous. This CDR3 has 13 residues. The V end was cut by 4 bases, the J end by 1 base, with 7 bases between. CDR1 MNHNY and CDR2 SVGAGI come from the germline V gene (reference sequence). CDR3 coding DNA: TGTGCCAGCAGTTCGCAAGCGAACACTGAAGCTTTCTTT. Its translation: CASSSQANTEAFF.

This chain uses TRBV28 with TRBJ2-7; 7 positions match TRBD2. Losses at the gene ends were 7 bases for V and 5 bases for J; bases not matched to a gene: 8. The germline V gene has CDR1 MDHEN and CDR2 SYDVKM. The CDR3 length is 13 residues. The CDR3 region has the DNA TGTGCCAGCAAACTGGGAGGGTATCACGAGCAGTACTTC. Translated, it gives CASKLGGYHEQYF. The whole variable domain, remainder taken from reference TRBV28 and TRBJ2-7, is DVKVTQSSRYLVKRTGEKVFLECVQDMDHENMFWYRQDPGLGLRLIYFSYDVKMKEKGDIPEGYSVSREKKERFSLILESASTNQTSMYLCASKLGGYHEQYFGPGTRLTVT.

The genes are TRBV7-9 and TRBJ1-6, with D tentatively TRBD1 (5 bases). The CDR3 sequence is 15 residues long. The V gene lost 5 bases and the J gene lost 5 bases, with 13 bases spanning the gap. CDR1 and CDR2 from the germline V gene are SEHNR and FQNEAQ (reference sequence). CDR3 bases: TGTGCCAGCAGCCCCAGCCAGGGCGATAATTCACCCCTCCACTTT. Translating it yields CASSPSQGDNSPLHF.

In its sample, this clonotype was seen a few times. CDR3 sequence: CASSYVYEGETQYF. As DNA, the CDR3 is TGTGCCAGCAGTTACGTCTACGAGGGGGAGACCCAGTACTTC. The V and J genes are TRBV6-5 and TRBJ2-5, with D perhaps given as TRBD1 or TRBD2 (5 bases each). V was shortened by 2 bases and J by 5 bases, with 12 bases between the two germline ends. Germline CDR1 is MNHEY and CDR2 is SVGAGI. This CDR3 region has 14 residues.

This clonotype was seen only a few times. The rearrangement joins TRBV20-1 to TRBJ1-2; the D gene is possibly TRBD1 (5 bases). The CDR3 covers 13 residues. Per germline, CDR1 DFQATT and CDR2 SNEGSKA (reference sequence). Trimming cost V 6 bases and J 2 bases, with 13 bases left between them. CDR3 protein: CSATPTDNYGYTF. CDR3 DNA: TGCAGTGCCACCCCGACAGACAACTATGGCTACACCTTC.

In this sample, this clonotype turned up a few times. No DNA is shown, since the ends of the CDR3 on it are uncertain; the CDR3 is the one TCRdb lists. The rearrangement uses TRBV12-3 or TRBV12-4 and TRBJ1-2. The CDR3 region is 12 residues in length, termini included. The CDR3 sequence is CASSSSGSGYTF.

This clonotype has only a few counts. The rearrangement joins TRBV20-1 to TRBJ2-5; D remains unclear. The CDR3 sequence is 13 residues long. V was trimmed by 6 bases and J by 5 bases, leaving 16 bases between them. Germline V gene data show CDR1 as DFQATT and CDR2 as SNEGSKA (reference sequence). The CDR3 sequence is CSATPDLGETQYF. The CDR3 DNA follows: TGCAGTGCGACCCCGGATTTAGGGGAGACCCAGTACTTC.

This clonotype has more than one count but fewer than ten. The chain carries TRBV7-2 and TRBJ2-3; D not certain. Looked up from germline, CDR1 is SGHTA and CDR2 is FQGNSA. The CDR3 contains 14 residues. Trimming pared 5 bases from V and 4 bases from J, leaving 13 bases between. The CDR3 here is CASSRVPGADTQYF. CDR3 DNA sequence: TGTGCCAGCAGCAGGGTTCCTGGGGCAGATACGCAGTATTTT.

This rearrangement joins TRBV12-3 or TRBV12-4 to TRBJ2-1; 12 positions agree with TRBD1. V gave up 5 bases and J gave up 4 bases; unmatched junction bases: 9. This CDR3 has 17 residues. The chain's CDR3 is CASSPYTGQGAYNEQFF. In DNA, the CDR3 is TGTGCCAGCAGTCCTTACACGGGACAGGGGGCATACAATGAGCAGTTCTTC.

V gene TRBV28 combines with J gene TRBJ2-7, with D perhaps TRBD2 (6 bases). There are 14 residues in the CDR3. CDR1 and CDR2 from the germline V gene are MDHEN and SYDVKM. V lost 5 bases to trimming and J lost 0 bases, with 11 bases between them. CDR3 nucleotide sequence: TGTGCCAGCAGTCCGCTAGCGAACTCCTACGAGCAGTACTTC. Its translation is CASSPLANSYEQYF.

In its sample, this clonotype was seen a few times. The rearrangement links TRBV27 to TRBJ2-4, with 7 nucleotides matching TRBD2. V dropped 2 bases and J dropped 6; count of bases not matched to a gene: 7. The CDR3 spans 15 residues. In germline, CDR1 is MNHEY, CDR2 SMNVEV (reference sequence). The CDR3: CASSLGGGPPNIQYF. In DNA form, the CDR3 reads TGTGCCAGCAGTTTAGGGGGAGGGCCTCCAAACATTCAGTACTTC.